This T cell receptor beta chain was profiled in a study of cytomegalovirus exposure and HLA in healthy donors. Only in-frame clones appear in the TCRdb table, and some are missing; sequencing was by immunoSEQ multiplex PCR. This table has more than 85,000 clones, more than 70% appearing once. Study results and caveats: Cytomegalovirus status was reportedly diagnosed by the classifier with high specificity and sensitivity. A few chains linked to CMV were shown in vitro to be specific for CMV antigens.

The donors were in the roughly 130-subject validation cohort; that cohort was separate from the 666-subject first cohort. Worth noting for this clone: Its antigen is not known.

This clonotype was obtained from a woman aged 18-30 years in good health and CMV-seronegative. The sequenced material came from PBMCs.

The CDR3 region is CASSQYGNSYEQYF. CDR3 nucleotide sequence: TGCGCCAGCAGCCAATACGGGAACTCCTACGAGCAGTACTTC. This chain uses TRBV4-3 with TRBJ2-7, with D maybe TRBD2 (5 bases). Germline V gene data show CDR1 as LGHNA and CDR2 as YSLEER. There are 14 residues in the CDR3. V shed 2 bases and J shed 0 bases, with 8 bases lying between them.